This TCR beta chain comes out of a study of OX40 agonist ivuxolimab in advanced cancers. This clone occurred once. Deletions cut 3 bases from V and 0 bases from J, with 9 bases between. Germline assignment: CDR1 MNHNS and CDR2 SASEGT. CDR3 length: 14 residues. Clones were sequenced by immunoSEQ multiplex PCR, and TCRdb holds only the in-frame ones, with some missing. The sample records fewer than 90,000 clones, roughly 87% being singletons. The sequence was obtained from an adult with an advanced solid tumor such as melanoma, head and neck, liver or kidney cancer. V usage is TRBV6-1 and J usage is TRBJ2-7, with D uncertain. Material: CD4+ or CD8+ T cells sorted from blood, obtained in a trial of the OX40 agonist ivuxolimab. The CDR3 loop reads CASSERPSSYEQYF. As DNA, the CDR3 is TGTGCCAGCAGTGAGAGGCCAAGCTCCTACGAGCAGTACTTC.